A single sample is the source of the 6 T cell receptor beta chains below, sequenced in a study of blood T cells in healthy people across ages. Combining a sample-barcoded 5' primer with a J-beta primer mix, a second PCR ran for roughly 6 to 12 cycles. TCRdb reanalysed the 5' RACE reads using MiXCR and keeps one entry per CDR3 protein. The sample holds 1.8 million or so distinct CDR3 sequences; around 40% are singletons and the top ten take more than 20%. Sequencing used blood. The receptors were sampled from a human donor in good health.

The J gene is TRBJ2-7, the V gene TRBV29-1; weak D call: TRBD2 (7 bases). Germline V CDR1 and CDR2: SQVTM, ANQGSEA. The CDR3 runs to 10 residues. The DNA of the CDR3 is TGCACCACAAGGGGGGGCGAGCAGTACTTC. Translating it yields CTTRGGEQYF.

This clonotype was seen more than once but under ten times. As DNA, the CDR3 is TGTGCCAGCAGCCCACGGACGAGCGGGGGGACCCTCAGCACAGATACGCAGTATTTT. As protein: CASSPRTSGGTLSTDTQYF. The chain links TRBV7-2 to TRBJ2-3; 9 bases fit TRBD2. There are 19 residues in the CDR3. V gave up 5 bases and J gave up 0 bases; unmatched junction bases: 15. CDR1 is SGHTA, CDR2 FQGNSA, per germline.

The chain has TRBV15 and TRBJ1-2; D gene uncertain. This CDR3 comprises 14 residues. Deletions cut 0 bases from V and 7 bases from J, with 12 bases between. The germline V gene encodes CDR1 LNHNV and CDR2 YYDKDF (reference sequence). CDR3 nucleotides: TGTGCCACCAGCAGAGATAGCGGGGTTCCTGGCTACACCTTC. It yields the protein CATSRDSGVPGYTF.

The rearrangement joins TRBV12-3 or TRBV12-4 to TRBJ2-4; 7 bases are shared with TRBD1. The V and J ends lost 6 bases and 13 bases, in that order; junction bases with no gene match: 12. CDR3 size: 13 residues. CDR3 protein: CASRIERGLEQYF. The CDR3, as DNA: TGTGCCAGCAGAATCGAAAGGGGGCTTGAGCAGTACTTC.

The chain joins TRBV2 to TRBJ1-4, with D hard to call. The CDR3 extends over 14 amino acids. Germline V gene sequence: CDR1 SNHLY, CDR2 FYNNEI. Deletions cut 4 bases from V and 0 bases from J, with 6 bases between. CDR3 amino acids: CASSGSATNEKLFF. Written as DNA, the CDR3 is TGTGCCAGCAGTGGAAGCGCAACTAATGAAAAACTGTTTTTT.

This chain links TRBV7-9 with TRBJ2-1; 7 bases line up with TRBD1. The CDR3 is made up of 15 amino acids. With V trimmed by 4 bases and J by 7 bases, 10 bases remained unmatched. The germline CDR1 and CDR2 sequences are SEHNR and FQNEAQ (reference sequence). CDR3 in DNA: TGTGCCAGCAGCTCCAGACAGGGCGGACGGAATGAGCAGTTCTTC. This encodes CASSSRQGGRNEQFF.